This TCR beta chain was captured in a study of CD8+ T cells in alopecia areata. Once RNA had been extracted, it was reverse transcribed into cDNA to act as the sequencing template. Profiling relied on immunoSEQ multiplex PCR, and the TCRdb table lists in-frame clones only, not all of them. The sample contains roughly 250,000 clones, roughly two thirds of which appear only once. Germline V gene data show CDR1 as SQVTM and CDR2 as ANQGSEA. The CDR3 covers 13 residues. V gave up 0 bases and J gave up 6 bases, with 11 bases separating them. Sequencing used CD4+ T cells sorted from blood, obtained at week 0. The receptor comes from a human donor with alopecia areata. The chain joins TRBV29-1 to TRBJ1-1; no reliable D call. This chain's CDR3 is CSVEDRMAAEAFF. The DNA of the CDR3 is TGCAGCGTTGAAGATAGGATGGCGGCTGAAGCTTTCTTT.